The source of this T cell receptor (beta chain) is a study of spatial heterogeneity in lung cancer. Study-wide background: Within raw reads, each unique TCR and UMI combination appeared on average more than ten times. Overall study findings and caveats: Blood carried ubiquitous expanded tumor TCRs more at resection than follow-up.

Time point reported: sample taken at primary tumor resection. Material for sequencing was whole RNA from tumor, nontumor lung or frozen PBMC, left unsorted. The donors comprised 70 to 85 untreated early-stage non-small cell lung cancer patients. The length of the CDR3 is 16 residues. V was clipped by 0 bases and J by 5 bases; unmatched bases: 6. CDR1 is LGHNA and CDR2 is YNFKEQ in the germline V gene. As to this clonotype: Its matching antigen is unknown.

The study tagged each TCR cDNA molecule with a unique molecular identifier. TCRdb reanalysed the 5' RACE reads using MiXCR and keeps one entry per CDR3 protein. The repertoire holds about 60,000 distinct CDR3 sequences, with less than 10% as singletons. The sequencing here drew on PBMCs, taken at surgery. This receptor was obtained from a female donor with early-stage non-small cell lung cancer. The chain joins TRBV4-2 to TRBJ2-1, with 8 bases aligning to TRBD2. This CDR3 is CASSQDLSGRNNEQFF. The CDR3 DNA sequence: TGTGCCAGCAGCCAAGATCTGAGCGGGAGAAACAATGAGCAGTTCTTC.